These T cell receptor beta chains were read from a single sample in a study of CD8 T cells in Susac syndrome. TCRdb independently ran MiXCR on the immunoSEQ multiplex PCR reads; one entry per CDR3 protein. In the table there are some 50,000 distinct CDR3 sequences, roughly 94% of which are singletons. The sample taken for sequencing was CD8+ T cells from PBMCs. These receptors were collected from a human donor with Susac syndrome. Both conserved end residues are part of each CDR3. The order of the fields is J gene, V gene, clone size, D gene, CDR3 protein, CDR3 DNA. The D gene is left open where the match is weak. Only some rows state a clone size, as once, few, many or a class for expanded clones.

TRBJ2-7,TRBV6-2/TRBV6-3,-,-,CASSFPLGGQQYF,TGTGCCAGCAGTTTCCCCCTCGGGGGTCAGCAGTACTTC
TRBJ1-2,TRBV12-3/TRBV12-4,-,-,CASSSNNYGYTF,TGTGCCAGCAGTTCGAATAACTATGGCTACACCTTC
TRBJ1-2,TRBV27,-,-,CASSFGQGFYGYTF,TGTGCCAGCAGTTTCGGGCAGGGGTTTTATGGCTACACCTTC
TRBJ2-2,TRBV12-3/TRBV12-4,-,-,CASSPGPGELFF,TGTGCCAGCAGTCCAGGGCCCGGGGAGCTGTTTTTT
TRBJ1-5,TRBV19,-,-,CASSIHLMGVQPQHF,TGTGCCAGTAGTATACACCTTATGGGGGTTCAGCCCCAGCATTTT
TRBJ2-3,TRBV11-2,-,TRBD2,CASSLQRGGPNTQYF,TGTGCCAGCAGCTTACAGCGGGGGGGCCCTAATACGCAGTATTTT
TRBJ1-5,TRBV5-1,-,-,CASSLVPDSNQPQHF,TGCGCCAGCAGCTTGGTTCCGGATAGCAATCAGCCCCAGCATTTT
TRBJ2-5,TRBV7-9,-,-,CASSLGGIEETQYF,TGTGCCAGCAGCTTAGGTGGGATAGAAGAGACCCAGTACTTC
TRBJ1-1,TRBV4-1,-,-,CASSTIQGNTEAFF,TGCGCCAGCAGCACGATACAGGGGAACACTGAAGCTTTCTTT
TRBJ2-3,TRBV18,-,TRBD1,CASSSGQGSDTQYF,TGTGCCAGCTCATCGGGACAGGGATCGGATACGCAGTATTTT
TRBJ2-1,TRBV6-5,-,TRBD1,CASRPGTGIYNEQFF,TGTGCCAGCAGGCCCGGGACAGGAATTTACAATGAGCAGTTCTTC
TRBJ2-1,TRBV28,-,TRBD2,CASRGGNNEQFF,TGTGCCAGCCGGGGGGGAAACAATGAGCAGTTCTTC
TRBJ2-1,TRBV12-3/TRBV12-4,-,-,CASGLGLNEQFF,TGTGCCAGCGGCCTTGGGTTAAATGAGCAGTTCTTC
TRBJ1-5,TRBV4-1,-,TRBD1,CASSQKTGGANNQPQHF,TGCGCCAGCAGCCAAAAAACAGGGGGCGCAAACAATCAGCCCCAGCATTTT
TRBJ2-1,TRBV4-3,-,TRBD2,CASSQGGGGSYNEQFF,TGCGCCAGCAGCCAAGGTGGGGGAGGGTCCTACAATGAGCAGTTCTTC
TRBJ2-7,TRBV29-1,once,-,CSVEDGIGQGYEQYF,TGCAGCGTTGAAGATGGGATCGGCCAGGGCTACGAGCAGTACTTC
TRBJ2-7,TRBV12-5,-,TRBD1,CASGKPGTGDYEQYF,TGTGCTAGTGGTAAACCCGGGACAGGAGACTACGAGCAGTACTTC
TRBJ2-3,TRBV9,-,TRBD1,CASSVGQGNTDTQYF,TGTGCCAGCAGCGTCGGACAGGGAAACACAGATACGCAGTATTTT
TRBJ2-7,TRBV4-3,-,-,CASSQNRVSYEQYF,TGCGCCAGCAGCCAAAACAGGGTCTCCTACGAGCAGTACTTC
TRBJ2-2,TRBV28,once,-,CASSPLGFHGELFF,TGTGCCAGCAGTCCCCTGGGATTCCACGGGGAGCTGTTTTTT
TRBJ1-2,TRBV7-9,-,TRBD1,CASSLLDRGHGYTF,TGTGCCAGCAGCTTATTGGACAGGGGCCATGGCTACACCTTC
TRBJ2-2,TRBV7-9,-,-,CASSNLPGELFF,TGTGCCAGCAGCAATCTCCCCGGGGAGCTGTTTTTT
TRBJ1-5,TRBV5-8,-,-,CASSFLGNSNQPQHF,TGTGCCAGCAGCTTTCTGGGTAATAGCAATCAGCCCCAGCATTTT
TRBJ2-5,TRBV24-1,-,TRBD2,CATSDPTSGGHGYETQYF,TGTGCCACCAGTGATCCGACTAGCGGGGGGCACGGGTACGAGACCCAGTACTTC
TRBJ2-5,TRBV5-6,once,TRBD1,CATGTGGETQYF,TGTGCTACCGGGACAGGTGGGGAGACCCAGTACTTC
TRBJ1-2,TRBV5-6,-,-,CASSLGDNYGYTF,TGTGCCAGCAGCCTGGGGGATAACTATGGCTACACCTTC
TRBJ2-5,TRBV2,once,TRBD1,CASSDRHFSDRQTQYF,TGTGCCAGCAGTGACCGACATTTCTCGGACAGGCAGACCCAGTACTTC
TRBJ1-6,TRBV6-2/TRBV6-3,-,-,CASSTTTGPHYNSPLHF,TGTGCCAGCAGTACGACTACAGGGCCCCACTATAATTCACCCCTCCACTTT
TRBJ1-5,TRBV27,-,-,CASSLHSGSQPQHF,TGTGCCAGCAGTCTGCACAGCGGGTCTCAGCCCCAGCATTTT
TRBJ1-5,TRBV4-1,-,TRBD1,CASSQLPGQPNQPQHF,TGCGCCAGCAGCCAATTACCGGGACAGCCCAATCAGCCCCAGCATTTT
TRBJ2-5,TRBV5-8,once,-,CASSIARAPRWTQYF,TGTGCCAGCAGCATTGCCAGGGCCCCGAGGTGGACCCAGTACTTC
TRBJ2-7,TRBV11-2,few,-,CASASYEQYF,TGTGCCAGCGCCTCTTACGAGCAGTACTTC
TRBJ1-2,TRBV20-1,-,TRBD1,CSASTGDRYYGYTF,TGCAGTGCGTCGACAGGGGATAGGTACTATGGCTACACCTTC
TRBJ1-2,TRBV12-3/TRBV12-4,-,-,CASSLWAQGANYGYTF,TGTGCCAGCAGTTTGTGGGCCCAGGGAGCTAACTATGGCTACACCTTC
TRBJ2-7,TRBV5-1,-,TRBD1,CASSPGTGSYNEQYF,TGCGCCAGCAGCCCTGGGACAGGGTCATACAACGAGCAGTACTTC
TRBJ2-1,TRBV2,-,-,CASRGVGLQFF,TGTGCCAGCAGGGGGGTCGGGCTACAGTTCTTC
TRBJ2-1,TRBV20-1,-,TRBD2,CSASGTSGYNEQFF,TGCAGTGCTAGTGGGACTAGCGGCTACAATGAGCAGTTCTTC
TRBJ1-2,TRBV20-1,-,-,CSARGLFGYTF,TGCAGTGCTAGGGGCCTTTTTGGCTACACCTTC